The TCR beta chain under discussion was sequenced for a study of CD8 T cells in Susac syndrome. Study findings and constraints: Where Susac syndrome CD4+ T cell repertoires were concerned, no clonal expansion was evident.

Sequencing of TCR beta was carried out in blood CD8+ and CD4+ T cells. TEMRA cells were FACS-enriched, and CD8+ and CD4+ T cells were isolated negatively. RNA was extracted with the RNeasy kit, and a quantity of roughly 0.45 to 1 ug was reverse transcribed using random hexamers. The TCR beta CDR3 was amplified by immunoSEQ multiplex PCR across 54 Vbeta, 13 Jbeta. One entry per CDR3 protein, called by TCRdb with MiXCR from the immunoSEQ multiplex PCR reads. The repertoire has some 150,000 distinct CDR3 sequences, approximately 95% of them found once; the top ten carry around 0.15%. V gave up 6 bases and J gave up 7 bases; unmatched junction bases: 8. Looked up from germline, CDR1 is DFQATT and CDR2 is SNEGSKA (reference sequence). The CDR3 loop spans 13 amino acids. As for this clonotype: What it binds is not known.

This sequence joins TRBV20-1 and TRBJ2-7, with 11 bases that match TRBD1. The source material was CD4+ T cells from PBMCs. The source is a human donor with Susac syndrome. CDR3 protein: CSAQGQGGNEQYF. Written as DNA, the CDR3 is TGCAGTGCGCAGGGACAGGGGGGAAATGAGCAGTACTTC.